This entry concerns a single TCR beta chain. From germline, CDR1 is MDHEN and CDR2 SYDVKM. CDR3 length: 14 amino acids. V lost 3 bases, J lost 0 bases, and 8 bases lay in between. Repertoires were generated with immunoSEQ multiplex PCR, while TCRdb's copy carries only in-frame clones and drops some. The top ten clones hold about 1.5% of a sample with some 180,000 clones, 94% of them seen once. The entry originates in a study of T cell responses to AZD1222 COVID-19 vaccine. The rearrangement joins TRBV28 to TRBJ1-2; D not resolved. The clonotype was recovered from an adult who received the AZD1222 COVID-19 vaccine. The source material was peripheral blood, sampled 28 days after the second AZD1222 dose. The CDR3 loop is CASSLAGPNYGYTF. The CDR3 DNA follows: TGTGCCAGCAGTTTGGCTGGACCTAACTATGGCTACACCTTC.